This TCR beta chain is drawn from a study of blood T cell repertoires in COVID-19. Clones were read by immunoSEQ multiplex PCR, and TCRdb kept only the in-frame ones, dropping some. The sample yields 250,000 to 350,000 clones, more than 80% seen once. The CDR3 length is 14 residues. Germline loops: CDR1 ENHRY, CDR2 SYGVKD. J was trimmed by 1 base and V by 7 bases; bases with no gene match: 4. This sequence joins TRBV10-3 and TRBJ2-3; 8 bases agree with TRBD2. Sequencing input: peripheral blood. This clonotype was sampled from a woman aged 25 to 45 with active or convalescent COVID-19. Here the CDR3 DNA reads TGTGCCATCACCCTTAGCGGGGGCACAGATACGCAGTATTTT. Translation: CAITLSGGTDTQYF.